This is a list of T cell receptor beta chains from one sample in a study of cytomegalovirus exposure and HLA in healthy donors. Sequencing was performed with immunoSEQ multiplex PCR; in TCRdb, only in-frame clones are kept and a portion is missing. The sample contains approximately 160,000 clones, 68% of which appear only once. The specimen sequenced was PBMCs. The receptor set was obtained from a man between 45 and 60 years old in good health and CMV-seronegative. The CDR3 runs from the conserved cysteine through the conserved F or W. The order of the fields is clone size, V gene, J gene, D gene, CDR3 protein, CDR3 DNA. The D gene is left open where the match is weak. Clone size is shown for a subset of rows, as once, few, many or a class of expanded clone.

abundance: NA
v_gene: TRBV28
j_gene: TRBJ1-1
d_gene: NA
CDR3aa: CASSLPRVNTEAFF
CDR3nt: TGTGCCAGCAGTTTACCCAGGGTGAACACTGAAGCTTTCTTT

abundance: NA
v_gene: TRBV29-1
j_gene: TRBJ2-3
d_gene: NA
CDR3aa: CSVEKGGPPDTQYF
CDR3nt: TGCAGCGTTGAAAAGGGGGGGCCCCCAGATACGCAGTATTTT

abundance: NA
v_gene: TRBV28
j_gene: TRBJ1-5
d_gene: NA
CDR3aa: CASSLGFGGDQPQHF
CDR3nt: TGTGCCAGCAGTTTAGGGTTTGGGGGCGATCAGCCCCAGCATTTT

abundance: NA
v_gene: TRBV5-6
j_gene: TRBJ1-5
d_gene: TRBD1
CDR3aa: CASTRQGHNQPQHF
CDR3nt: TGTGCCAGCACGCGACAGGGGCACAATCAGCCCCAGCATTTT

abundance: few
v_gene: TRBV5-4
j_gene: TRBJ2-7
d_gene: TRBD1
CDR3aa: CASSLRSGGVYEQYF
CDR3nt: TGTGCCAGCAGCTTGCGGTCAGGGGGAGTCTACGAGCAGTACTTC

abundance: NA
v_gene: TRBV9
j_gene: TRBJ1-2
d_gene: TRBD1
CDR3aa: CASSVDLGGSNYGYTF
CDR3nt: TGTGCCAGCAGCGTAGATCTAGGGGGCAGCAACTATGGCTACACCTTC

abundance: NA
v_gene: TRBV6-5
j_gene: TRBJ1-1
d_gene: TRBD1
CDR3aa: CASRKLGTANTEAFF
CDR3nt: TGTGCCAGCAGGAAGCTGGGGACAGCGAACACTGAAGCTTTCTTT

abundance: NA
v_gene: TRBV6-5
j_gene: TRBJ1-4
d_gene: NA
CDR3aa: CASSSPPTMGEKLFF
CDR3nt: TGTGCCAGCAGTTCCCCCCCGACAATGGGTGAAAAACTGTTTTTT

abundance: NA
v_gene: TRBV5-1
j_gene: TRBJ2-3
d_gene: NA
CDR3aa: CASSLSGGTDTQYF
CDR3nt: TGCGCCAGCAGCCTTTCAGGGGGCACAGATACGCAGTATTTT

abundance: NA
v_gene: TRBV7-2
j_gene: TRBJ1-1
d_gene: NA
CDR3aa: CASSLQMATEAFF
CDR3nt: TGTGCCAGCAGTCTACAGATGGCCACTGAAGCTTTCTTT

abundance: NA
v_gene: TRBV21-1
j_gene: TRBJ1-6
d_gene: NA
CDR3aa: CASPPPGQNNSPLHF
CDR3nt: TGTGCCAGCCCCCCCCCGGGACAGAATAATTCACCCCTCCACTTT

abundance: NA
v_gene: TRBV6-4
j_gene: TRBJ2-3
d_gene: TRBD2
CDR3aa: CASSEVAGDTDTQYF
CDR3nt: TGTGCCAGCAGTGAAGTAGCGGGGGACACAGATACGCAGTATTTT

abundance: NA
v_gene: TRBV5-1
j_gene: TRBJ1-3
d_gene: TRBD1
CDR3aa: CASSATGTRDIIYF
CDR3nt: TGCGCCAGCAGCGCGACAGGGACTAGGGACATCATATATTTT

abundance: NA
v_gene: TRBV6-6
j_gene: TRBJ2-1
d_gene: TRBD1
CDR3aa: CASSGTGGHYNEQFF
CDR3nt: TGTGCCAGCAGTGGGACAGGGGGGCACTACAATGAGCAGTTCTTC

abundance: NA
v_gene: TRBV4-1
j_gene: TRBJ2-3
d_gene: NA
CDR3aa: CASSQAGGPNTDTQYF
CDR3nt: TGCGCCAGCAGCCAAGCGGGGGGCCCTAACACAGATACGCAGTATTTT

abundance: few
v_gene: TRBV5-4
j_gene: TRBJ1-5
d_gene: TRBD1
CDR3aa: CASSPTGNQPQHF
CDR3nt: TGTGCCAGCAGCCCGACAGGGAATCAGCCCCAGCATTTT